The rows below give T cell receptor beta chains drawn from one sample of a study of T cells in Graves' hyperthyroidism and ophthalmopathy. Each CDR3 protein is one row after TCRdb ran MiXCR on the multiplex PCR reads. The sample has 300,000 to 350,000 distinct CDR3 sequences; about 18% are singletons. The specimen sequenced was blood. The receptors derive from a woman aged 50 to 60 with Graves' hyperthyroidism. Both conserved end residues are part of each CDR3. Each record gives: D gene, J gene, V gene, clone size, CDR3 DNA, CDR3 protein. A D gene is named only where the DNA matches it firmly. A clone size is listed for some rows: how often the clone was seen (once, few, many), or a class if it is expanded.

- TRBJ1-1 TRBV19 many TGTGCCAGTAGTATAGATGGATGGAGTTACATGAACACTGAAGCTTTCTTT CASSIDGWSYMNTEAFF
TRBD1 TRBJ1-1 TRBV5-1 few TGCGCCAGCAGCTCAGGTTCCAGGGGGCAAAACACTGAAGCTTTCTTT CASSSGSRGQNTEAFF
- TRBJ1-1 TRBV12-3/TRBV12-4 many TGTGCCAGCAGTTTTCCGGGAATGAACACTGAAGCTTTCTTT CASSFPGMNTEAFF
- TRBJ1-5 TRBV27 - TGTGCCAGCAGTGAATCCGGGGAAGGTCAGCCCCAGCATTTT CASSESGEGQPQHF
- TRBJ1-6 TRBV4-1 - TGCGCCAGCAGCCAAGTTTTCACAGGAAATAATTCACCCCTCCACTTT CASSQVFTGNNSPLHF
- TRBJ1-1 TRBV19 many TGTGCCAGTAGTAAAGGGACGGAGAACACTGAAGCTTTCTTT CASSKGTENTEAFF
- TRBJ2-7 TRBV30 few TGTGCCTGGAGTGTGCCAGGTGACTACGAGCAGTACTTC CAWSVPGDYEQYF
- TRBJ2-1 TRBV18 many TGTGCCAGCTCACCATTGGCGACGAATGAGCAGTTCTTC CASSPLATNEQFF
- TRBJ2-1 TRBV2 few TGTGCCAGCAGTGAAGACCGGGGGTACTTCTCCTACAATGAGCAGTTCTTC CASSEDRGYFSYNEQFF
TRBD1 TRBJ1-4 TRBV4-2 - TGTGCCAGCAGCCAAGAGGGACAGGGTGAAGAAAAACTGTTTTTT CASSQEGQGEEKLFF
- TRBJ2-1 TRBV14 many TGTGCCAGCAGCCAAAACGCAGGCTACTCCTACAATGAGCAGTTCTTC CASSQNAGYSYNEQFF
TRBD2 TRBJ2-5 TRBV7-2 - TGTGCCAGCAGCTCGAAACTAGCGGGAGCAGAGACCCAGTACTTC CASSSKLAGAETQYF
- TRBJ1-6 TRBV20-1 few TGCAGTGCTAGAGACCGGAATTCACCCCTCCACTTT CSARDRNSPLHF
- TRBJ2-6 TRBV7-9 - TGTGCCAGCAGCTTTATTGGCGCAGGAAGGATCTCTGGGGCCAACATCCTGACTTTC CASSFIGAGRISGANILTF
- TRBJ1-1 TRBV5-1 - TGCGCCAGCAGCTTGGCCAACCTGAACACTGAAGCTTTCTTT CASSLANLNTEAFF
TRBD1 TRBJ2-5 TRBV19 few TGTGCCAGTAGTGTTTGGGACAGTTCGGCCGGGGAGACCCAGTACTTC CASSVWDSSAGETQYF
TRBD1 TRBJ1-2 TRBV12-3/TRBV12-4 - TGTGCCAGCAGTTTTGGGGGACAGGGAGGCTATGGCTACACCTTC CASSFGGQGGYGYTF
- TRBJ1-1 TRBV2 - TGTGCCAGCGCCATTGAGGCGAACACTGAAGCTTTCTTT CASAIEANTEAFF
TRBD2 TRBJ2-1 TRBV6-2/TRBV6-3 - TGTGCCAGCAGTGGGGTAGCGGGAGGGCCCTCTGGAACGTTCTTC CASSGVAGGPSGTFF
- TRBJ2-4 TRBV7-8 - TGTGCCAGCAGTTTTAGACAAAACATTCAGTACTTC CASSFRQNIQYF
TRBD2 TRBJ2-3 TRBV4-1 - TGCGCCAGCAGCCAAGGTGGACTAGCGGGAGTAGATACGCAGTATTTT CASSQGGLAGVDTQYF
TRBD2 TRBJ2-1 TRBV20-1 many TGCAGTGCTAGAGATTGGGTTGGCGGGAGGGCCGATGAGCAGTTCTTC CSARDWVGGRADEQFF
TRBD2 TRBJ2-7 TRBV11-1 few TGTGCCAGCAGCGCCACGACTAGCGCCGAGCAGTACTTC CASSATTSAEQYF
- TRBJ1-2 TRBV18 - TGTGCCAGCTCACCCACGGACCGGGGCGACTATGGCTACACCTTC CASSPTDRGDYGYTF
- TRBJ1-1 TRBV5-6 - TGTGTCAGCAGCTTGGTAGGGGGTGGGAACACTGAAGCTTTCTTT CVSSLVGGGNTEAFF
TRBD1 TRBJ1-1 TRBV4-1 few TGCGCCAGCAGCCCGGACAGGGGGAACACTGAAGCTTTCTTT CASSPDRGNTEAFF
TRBD1 TRBJ1-5 TRBV7-2 few TGTGCCAGCAGCCCTTGGACAGGGGACAATAGCAATCAGCCCCAGCATTTT CASSPWTGDNSNQPQHF
TRBD2 TRBJ2-5 TRBV7-9 many TGTGCCAGCAGCCCGGGACTAGCGGAGACCCAGTACTTC CASSPGLAETQYF
- TRBJ1-4 TRBV2 - TGTGCCAGCAGTCCCGGGCCTGGGGATGAAAAACTGTTTTTT CASSPGPGDEKLFF
- TRBJ2-1 TRBV29-1 - TGCAGCGTTGAGCTTCTTTACAATGAGCAGTTCTTC CSVELLYNEQFF
- TRBJ2-5 TRBV12-3/TRBV12-4 - TGTGCCAGCAGTTACCAGTCGGAGACCCAGTACTTC CASSYQSETQYF
- TRBJ2-7 TRBV11-2 many TGTGCCAGCAGCTTAGGGTCTGGGTCCTACGAGCAGTACTTC CASSLGSGSYEQYF
- TRBJ2-1 TRBV7-2 many TGTGCCAGCAGCTTAGAAGGGGGGCCCTGGAATGAGCAGTTCTTC CASSLEGGPWNEQFF
- TRBJ1-2 TRBV19 - TGTGCCAGTAGTATGGACCGGGAACGAGACTATGGCTACACCTTC CASSMDRERDYGYTF
TRBD2 TRBJ2-1 TRBV27 many TGTGCCAGCAGCCATACTAGCGGGGCCTACAATGAGCAGTTCTTC CASSHTSGAYNEQFF
- TRBJ1-4 TRBV4-1 - TGCGCCAGCAGCCATAGCTTCGGGGGCGCGGGAAATGAAAAACTGTTTTTT CASSHSFGGAGNEKLFF
- TRBJ1-6 TRBV10-3 few TGTGCCATCAGTGCGGGTCCCGAAATCTCCTATAATTCACCCCTCCACTTT CAISAGPEISYNSPLHF
- TRBJ2-1 TRBV20-1 - TGCAGTGCTAGAGATGGTCACGGGACTGAGGGCTACAATGAGCAGTTCTTC CSARDGHGTEGYNEQFF
- TRBJ1-1 TRBV3-1 few TGTGCCAGCAGCCAAGAGGGACCCGGGGTACTGAACACTGAAGCTTTCTTT CASSQEGPGVLNTEAFF
- TRBJ1-1 TRBV5-1 few TGCGCCAGCAGCTCGACAGGATCCCTCCTTAACACTGAAGCTTTCTTT CASSSTGSLLNTEAFF
TRBD1 TRBJ2-3 TRBV11-3 many TGTGCCAGCAGCTCGACAGGGGTAGATACGCAGTATTTT CASSSTGVDTQYF
- TRBJ1-2 TRBV2 - TGTGCCAGCGCAGTAGGGAATGGCTACACCTTC CASAVGNGYTF
- TRBJ2-6 TRBV6-1 few TGTGCCAGCAGAGGGCTGGCTGGGGCCAACGTCCTGACTTTC CASRGLAGANVLTF
- TRBJ2-1 TRBV7-9 - TGTGCCGGCAGCTCCCCACAGGGTTTTGAGCAGTTCTTC CAGSSPQGFEQFF
TRBD1 TRBJ1-2 TRBV30 few TGTGCCTGGAATTCCGGGACAGGTAGTCTCGGCCATGGCTACACCTTC CAWNSGTGSLGHGYTF
TRBD2 TRBJ2-7 TRBV7-9 many TGTGCCAGCACCCGGGGGGGTGACGAGCAGTACTTC CASTRGGDEQYF
- TRBJ2-1 TRBV15 - TGTGCCACCAGCAGAGATCCCGGGCGGGCAGGGGAGGACAATGAGCAGTTCTTC CATSRDPGRAGEDNEQFF
- TRBJ2-2 TRBV7-9 few TGTGCCAGCGCTGAGGTGGGGAACACCGGGGAGCTGTTTTTT CASAEVGNTGELFF
TRBD1 TRBJ1-1 TRBV20-1 many TGCAGTGCTGGGGGGACAGGGGCAGGGGACACTGAAGCTTTCTTT CSAGGTGAGDTEAFF
- TRBJ1-1 TRBV5-6 many TGTGCCAGCAGCTTGGACGGGGGGGGCGAGGACACTGAAGCTTTCTTT CASSLDGGGEDTEAFF
- TRBJ2-2 TRBV9 once TGTGCCAGCAGCGACCGGAGGGTCACCGGGGAGCTGTTTTTT CASSDRRVTGELFF
- TRBJ2-2 TRBV15 few TGTGCCACCAGCCCCCGGACCGTAGTAGTCACCGGGGAGCTGTTTTTT CATSPRTVVVTGELFF
- TRBJ2-7 TRBV6-5 few TGTGCCAGCAGTTACTCGACTGGACGGAAATCCTACGAGCAGTACTTC CASSYSTGRKSYEQYF